The 5 T cell receptor beta chains presented below share a single source sample, sequenced in a study of long-term antiretroviral therapy in people with HIV. Researchers report immunoSEQ v3.0 was run at survey level. TCRdb keeps only in-frame clones here, not all; method: immunoSEQ multiplex PCR. In the table there are 34,000 or so clones, almost 85% of which are singletons. The sample here was unsorted PBMCs, taken 0.6 years after starting antiretroviral therapy. The receptors shown here come from a man between 18 and 29 years old with HIV.

The gene calls are TRBV27 and TRBJ2-2; weak D call: TRBD1 (5 bases). Germline CDR1 MNHEY, CDR2 SMNVEV (reference sequence). This CDR3 has 15 residues. The V gene lost 1 base and the J gene lost 3 bases, with 9 bases spanning the gap. CDR3 DNA sequence: TGTGCCAGCAGTTTATGGGGCAGGGACACCGGGGAGCTGTTTTTT. Translated, it gives CASSLWGRDTGELFF.

The gene calls are TRBV7-9 and TRBJ1-3; D gene unclear. Germline V gene lookup returns CDR1 SEHNR and CDR2 FQNEAQ (reference sequence). V lost 1 base to trimming and J lost 0 bases, with 7 bases between them. CDR3 length: 15 amino acids. The CDR3 DNA reads TGTGCCAGCAGCTTAGGGGGAAACTCTGGAAACACCATATATTTT. Its translation is CASSLGGNSGNTIYF.

This clone was recorded once. V usage is TRBV5-1 and J usage is TRBJ2-5; D unresolved. With the DNA end fitting TRBJ2-7 better, the J assignment may be wrong. Germline CDR1 and CDR2: SGHRS and YFSETQ. The CDR3 spans 13 residues. The CDR3 bases are TGCGCCAGCAGCTACGACGGGTCCTACGAGCAGTACTTC. Translating it yields CASSYDGSYEQYF.

The chain links TRBV9 to TRBJ2-7, with 11 bases identical to TRBD2. J lost 7 bases, V lost 4 bases, and 7 bases had no gene match. In germline, CDR1 is SGDLS, CDR2 YYNGEE. This CDR3 spans 14 amino acids. CDR3 in amino acids: CASSTEPSGREQYF. CDR3 in DNA: TGTGCCAGCAGCACAGAACCTAGCGGGAGGGAGCAGTACTTC.

This clone appeared a single time. This sequence joins TRBV5-1 and TRBJ1-1; D is undetermined. Germline CDR1 reads SGHRS; CDR2 reads YFSETQ. The length of the CDR3 is 20 residues. V was cut by 0 bases and J by 0 bases, with 24 bases left in between. The CDR3 sequence is CASSLGRVTVMSRLNTEAFF. The CDR3 region has the DNA TGCGCCAGCAGCTTGGGAAGAGTCACAGTAATGAGCCGGTTGAACACTGAAGCTTTCTTT.